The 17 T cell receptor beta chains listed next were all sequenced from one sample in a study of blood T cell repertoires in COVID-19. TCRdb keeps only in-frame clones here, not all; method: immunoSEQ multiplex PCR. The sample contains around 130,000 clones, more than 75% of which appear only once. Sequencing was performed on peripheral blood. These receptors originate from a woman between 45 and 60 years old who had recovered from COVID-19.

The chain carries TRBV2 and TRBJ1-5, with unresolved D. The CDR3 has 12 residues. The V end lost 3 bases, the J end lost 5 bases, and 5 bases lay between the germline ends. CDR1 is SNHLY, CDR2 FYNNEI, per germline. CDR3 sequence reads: CASSEGHQPQHF. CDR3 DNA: TGTGCCAGCAGTGAGGGCCATCAGCCCCAGCATTTT.

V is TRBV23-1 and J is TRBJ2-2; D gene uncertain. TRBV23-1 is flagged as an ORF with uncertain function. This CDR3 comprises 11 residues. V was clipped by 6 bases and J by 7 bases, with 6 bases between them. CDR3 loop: CASSPIGELFF. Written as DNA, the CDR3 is TGCGCCAGCAGCCCTATCGGGGAGCTGTTTTTT.

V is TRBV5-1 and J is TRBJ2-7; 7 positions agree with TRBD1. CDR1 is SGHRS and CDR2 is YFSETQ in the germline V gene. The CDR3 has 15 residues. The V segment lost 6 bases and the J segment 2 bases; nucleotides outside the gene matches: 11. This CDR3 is CASTRSPGQTYEQYF. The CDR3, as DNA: TGCGCCAGCACTCGTTCTCCGGGACAGACCTACGAGCAGTACTTC.

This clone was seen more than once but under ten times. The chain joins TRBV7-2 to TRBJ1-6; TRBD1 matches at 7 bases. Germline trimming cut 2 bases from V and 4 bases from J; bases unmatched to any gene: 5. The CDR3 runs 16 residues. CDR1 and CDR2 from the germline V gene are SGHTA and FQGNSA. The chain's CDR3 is CASSLKQGLYNSPLHF. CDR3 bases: TGTGCCAGCAGCTTAAAACAGGGGTTGTATAATTCACCCCTCCACTTT.

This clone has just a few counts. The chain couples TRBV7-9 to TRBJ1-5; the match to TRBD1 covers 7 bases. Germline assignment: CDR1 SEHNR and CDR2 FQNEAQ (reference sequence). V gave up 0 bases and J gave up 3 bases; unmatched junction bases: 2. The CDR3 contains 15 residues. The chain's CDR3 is CASSLAGGINQPQHF. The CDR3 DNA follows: TGTGCCAGCAGCTTAGCAGGGGGCATCAATCAGCCCCAGCATTTT.

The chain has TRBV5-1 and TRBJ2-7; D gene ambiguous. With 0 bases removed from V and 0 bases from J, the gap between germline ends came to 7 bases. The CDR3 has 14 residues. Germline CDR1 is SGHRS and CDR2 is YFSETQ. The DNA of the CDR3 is TGCGCCAGCAGCTTGGATCCCAACTCCTACGAGCAGTACTTC. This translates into CASSLDPNSYEQYF.

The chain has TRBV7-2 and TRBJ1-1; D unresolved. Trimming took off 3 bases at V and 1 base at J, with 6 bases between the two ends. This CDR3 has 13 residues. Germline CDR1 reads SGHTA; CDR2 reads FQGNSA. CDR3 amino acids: CASSFRGNTEAFF. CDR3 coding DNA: TGTGCCAGCAGCTTCCGGGGGAACACTGAAGCTTTCTTT.

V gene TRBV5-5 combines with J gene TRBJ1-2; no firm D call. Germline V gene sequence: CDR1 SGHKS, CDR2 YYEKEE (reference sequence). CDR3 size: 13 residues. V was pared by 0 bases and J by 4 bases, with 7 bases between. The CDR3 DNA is TGTGCCAGCAGCTTGGCGGAGGGCTATGGCTACACCTTC. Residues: CASSLAEGYGYTF.

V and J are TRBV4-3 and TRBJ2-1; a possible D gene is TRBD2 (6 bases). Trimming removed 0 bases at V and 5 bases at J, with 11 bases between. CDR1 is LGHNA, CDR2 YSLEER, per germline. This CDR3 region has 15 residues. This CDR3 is CASSQDLATNNEQFF. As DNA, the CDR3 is TGCGCCAGCAGCCAAGATCTAGCGACTAACAATGAGCAGTTCTTC.

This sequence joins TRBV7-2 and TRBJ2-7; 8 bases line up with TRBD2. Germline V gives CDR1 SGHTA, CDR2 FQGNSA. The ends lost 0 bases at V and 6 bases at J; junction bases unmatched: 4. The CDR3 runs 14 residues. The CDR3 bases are TGTGCCAGCAGCTTAGCGGGACTAGACGTCGAGCAGTACTTC. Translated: CASSLAGLDVEQYF.

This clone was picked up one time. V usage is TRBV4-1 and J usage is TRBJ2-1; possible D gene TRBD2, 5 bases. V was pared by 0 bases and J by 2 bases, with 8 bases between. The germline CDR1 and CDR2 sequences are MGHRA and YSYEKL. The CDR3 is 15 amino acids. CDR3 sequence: CASSQDPGTYNEQFF. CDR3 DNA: TGCGCCAGCAGCCAAGATCCGGGGACCTACAATGAGCAGTTCTTC.

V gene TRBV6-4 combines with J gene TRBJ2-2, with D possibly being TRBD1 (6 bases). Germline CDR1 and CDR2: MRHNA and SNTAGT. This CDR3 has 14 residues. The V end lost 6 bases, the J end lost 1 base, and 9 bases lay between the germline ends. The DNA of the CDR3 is TGTGCCAGCAGCCTGGACAGGAACACCGGGGAGCTGTTTTTT. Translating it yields CASSLDRNTGELFF.

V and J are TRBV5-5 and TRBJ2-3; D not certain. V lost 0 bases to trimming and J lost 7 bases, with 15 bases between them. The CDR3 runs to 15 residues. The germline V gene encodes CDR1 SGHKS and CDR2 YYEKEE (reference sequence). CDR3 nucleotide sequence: TGTGCCAGCAGCTTGGACCCTACTGTCTCAAATACGCAGTATTTT. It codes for CASSLDPTVSNTQYF.

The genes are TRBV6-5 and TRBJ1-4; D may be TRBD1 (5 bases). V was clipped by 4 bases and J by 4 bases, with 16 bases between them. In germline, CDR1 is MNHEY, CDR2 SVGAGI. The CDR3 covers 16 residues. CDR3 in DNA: TGTGCCAGCAGTTCCGGGCAATGGGGGGTTAATGAAAAACTGTTTTTT. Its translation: CASSSGQWGVNEKLFF.

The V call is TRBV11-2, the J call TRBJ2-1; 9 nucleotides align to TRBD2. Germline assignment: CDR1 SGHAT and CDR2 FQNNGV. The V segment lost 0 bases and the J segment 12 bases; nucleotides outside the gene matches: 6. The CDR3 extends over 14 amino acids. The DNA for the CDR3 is TGTGCCAGCAGCTTAGATCATGGACTAGCGAGGCAGTTCTTC. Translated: CASSLDHGLARQFF. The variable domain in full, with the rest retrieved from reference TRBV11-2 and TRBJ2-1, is EAGVAQSPRYKIIEKRQSVAFWCNPISGHATLYWYQQILGQGPKLLIQFQNNGVVDDSQLPKDRFSAERLKGVDSTLKIQPAKLEDSAVYLCASSLDHGLARQFFGPGTRLTVL.

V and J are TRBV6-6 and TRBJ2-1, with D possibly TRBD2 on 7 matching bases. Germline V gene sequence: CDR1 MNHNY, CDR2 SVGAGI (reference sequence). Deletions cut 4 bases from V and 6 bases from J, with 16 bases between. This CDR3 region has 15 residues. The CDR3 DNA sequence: TGTGCCAGCAGTTTCGGGGGGCAGAAGGGCAATGAGCAGTTCTTC. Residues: CASSFGGQKGNEQFF.

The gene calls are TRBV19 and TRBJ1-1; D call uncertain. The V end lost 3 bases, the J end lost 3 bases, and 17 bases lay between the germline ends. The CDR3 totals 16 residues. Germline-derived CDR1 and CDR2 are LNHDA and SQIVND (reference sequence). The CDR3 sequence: CASSIEQRRRDTEAFF. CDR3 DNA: TGTGCCAGTAGTATTGAGCAACGGAGACGAGACACTGAAGCTTTCTTT. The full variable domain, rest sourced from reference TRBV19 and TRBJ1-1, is DGGITQSPKYLFRKEGQNVTLSCEQNLNHDAMYWYRQDPGQGLRLIYYSQIVNDFQKGDIAEGYSVSREKKESFPLTVTSAQKNPTAFYLCASSIEQRRRDTEAFFGQGTRLTVV.